The table lists the clone carrying this TCR beta chain with a few counts. Its antigen is not identified. Via MiXCR, TCRdb re-called the 5' RACE reads, giving one row per CDR3 protein. In the table there are 250,000 to 400,000 distinct CDR3 sequences, more than 9% of which are singletons. This specimen belongs to a study of CD8 T cells in ankylosing spondylitis. With 6 bases clipped from V and 0 bases from J, the junction kept 4 bases outside the gene matches. The CDR3 is made up of 15 amino acids. Germline CDR1 is SGHTA and CDR2 is FQGTGA. Overall study findings and caveats: As reported, disease-linked clones showed significant enrichment in matched ankylosing spondylitis synovial fluid. Relatively rare in peripheral blood, disease-linked clones were also CD8+. In reactive arthritis synovial fluid and blood, some motif variants had been reported before. Eight highly homologous variants formed a TCR beta motif that appeared characteristic of ankylosing spondylitis blood.

The clonotype originates from a female donor with ankylosing spondylitis or in good health (not recorded which). The sample was blood, either unsorted or a sorted T cell fraction (not recorded which). This chain connects TRBV7-3 to TRBJ2-3; 9 bases align to TRBD2. The CDR3: CASSSGGPSTDTQYF. DNA for the CDR3: TGTGCCAGCAGTAGCGGGGGCCCAAGCACAGATACGCAGTATTTT.